One and the same sample provided the 27 T cell receptor beta chains below, sequenced in a study of post-analysis software for immune sequencing data. Study conclusions and caveats: Compared with controls, patients had more of about 5 TRBV segments, including TRBV5-6, TRBV5-1 and TRBV20-1.

Sequencing libraries made from TCR beta cDNA carried unique molecular identifiers. In TCRdb, the PCR reads were re-called with MiXCR into one record per CDR3 protein. The data contain approximately 730,000 distinct CDR3 sequences, 25% to 30% of them singletons. The antigens these receptors bind are not known. Sequencing used blood. These receptors all stem from a girl aged 10 to 17 with multiple sclerosis.

The rearrangement links TRBV5-5 to TRBJ1-5; no definite D call. This CDR3 contains 14 residues. From germline, CDR1 is SGHKS and CDR2 YYEKEE (reference sequence). V was shortened by 1 base and J by 3 bases, with 8 bases between the two germline ends. The CDR3 nucleotides are TGTGCCAGCAGCTTGCAGTCTTTCAATCAGCCCCAGCATTTT. This gives the protein CASSLQSFNQPQHF.

In its sample, this clonotype was seen many times. This chain uses TRBV12-3 or TRBV12-4 with TRBJ2-5, with 7 bases matching TRBD1. This CDR3 is built from 15 residues. Germline trimming cut 5 bases from V and 1 base from J; bases unmatched to any gene: 7. The CDR3 nucleotides are TGTGCCAGCAGTCCCCTTAAGGGGGCCCAAGAGACCCAGTACTTC. Its protein is CASSPLKGAQETQYF.

This clonotype was detected only a few times. The gene calls are TRBV20-1 and TRBJ1-5; 9 bases line up with TRBD1. The CDR3 is 13 amino acids. Trimming took 5 bases from V and 5 from J; bases not matched to a gene: 4. Germline V gives CDR1 DFQATT, CDR2 SNEGSKA (reference sequence). The CDR3 sequence: CSAAGTGHQPQHF. In DNA form, the CDR3 reads TGCAGTGCTGCCGGGACAGGGCATCAGCCCCAGCATTTT.

This clonotype was seen only a few times. A read error may account for a junction end that differs from germline. CDR3 residues: CASSIGASIQYF. In nucleotides, the CDR3 is TGTGCCAGCAGCATAGGGGCCTCCATTCAGTACTTC. V is TRBV13 and J is TRBJ2-4, with a weak D call TRBD1 (5 bases). CDR3 size: 12 residues. Germline V gene sequence: CDR1 PRHDT, CDR2 FYEKMQ (reference sequence).

This clonotype was detected only a few times. V is TRBV5-5 and J is TRBJ2-7; D remains unclear. Trimming pared 2 bases from V and 2 bases from J, leaving 8 bases between. The CDR3 sequence is 13 residues long. The germline CDR1 and CDR2 sequences are SGHKS and YYEKEE (reference sequence). CDR3 loop: CASSFGRTYEQYF. DNA for the CDR3: TGTGCCAGCAGCTTTGGCAGAACCTACGAGCAGTACTTC.

This rearrangement joins TRBV23-1 to TRBJ2-3; D call uncertain. TRBV23-1 falls under the ORF class, with uncertain function. Trimming cost V 7 bases and J 6 bases, with 11 bases left between them. The CDR3 is made up of 12 amino acids. In DNA form, the CDR3 reads TGCGCCAGCACCACTCGTGTGGATACGCAGTATTTT. It translates to CASTTRVDTQYF.

This clonotype was seen only a few times. V and J are TRBV11-2 and TRBJ2-4; 10 bases line up with TRBD1. CDR1 and CDR2 from the germline V gene are SGHAT and FQNNGV. V shed 1 base and J 5 bases; nucleotides not matched to a gene: 11. The CDR3 length is 18 residues. CDR3 DNA sequence: TGTGCCAGCAGCTTAGGGTACCGGGACAGGGGACTCCAAAACATTCAGTACTTC. This gives the protein CASSLGYRDRGLQNIQYF.

The sample holds a few counts of this clonotype. The chain is built from TRBV20-1 and TRBJ2-7; D unclear. Trimming left V 6 bases short and J 4 bases short, with 31 bases between. Germline values: CDR1 DFQATT, CDR2 SNEGSKA (reference sequence). The CDR3 is 18 amino acids. The DNA for the CDR3 is TGCAGTGCCCCTGCTGGCCCCTTCCAAGGCCCCCGAACTTACGAGCAGTACTTC. This gives the protein CSAPAGPFQGPRTYEQYF.

This sequence joins TRBV4-3 and TRBJ2-1; 8 bases align to TRBD1. Germline V gives CDR1 LGHNA, CDR2 YSLEER. This CDR3 has 14 residues. With V trimmed by 0 bases and J by 8 bases, 3 bases remained unmatched. CDR3 protein: CASSQDPQGDEQFF. CDR3 in DNA: TGCGCCAGCAGCCAAGATCCACAGGGGGATGAGCAGTTCTTC.

This rearrangement joins TRBV5-1 to TRBJ2-1, with TRBD2 matching 9 bases. The CDR3 has 16 amino acids. CDR1 is SGHRS and CDR2 is YFSETQ in the germline V gene. With 1 base clipped from V and 5 bases from J, the junction kept 7 bases outside the gene matches. In nucleotides, the CDR3 is TGCGCCAGCAGCTTGAGGCTAGCGGGACCAAACAATGAGCAGTTCTTC. This translates into CASSLRLAGPNNEQFF.

The V gene is TRBV12-3 or TRBV12-4, the J gene TRBJ2-4; tentative D call: TRBD2 (6 bases). This CDR3 comprises 12 residues. V was clipped by 4 bases and J by 10 bases, with 11 bases between them. CDR3 sequence reads: CASSYGEVIQYF. DNA of the CDR3: TGTGCCAGCAGTTATGGGGAGGTTATTCAGTACTTC.

The chain uses TRBV20-1 and TRBJ1-5; D might be TRBD1 (6 bases). Germline lookup yields CDR1 DFQATT and CDR2 SNEGSKA (reference sequence). The CDR3 spans 14 residues. Trimming took off 3 bases at V and 3 bases at J, with 12 bases between the two ends. This chain's CDR3 is CSASHGGLNQPQHF. The CDR3 DNA is TGCAGTGCTAGTCACGGGGGCCTCAATCAGCCCCAGCATTTT.

This clonotype was observed once. The chain couples TRBV6-2 or TRBV6-3 to TRBJ1-5; D possibly corresponds to TRBD1 (5 bases). The CDR3 runs 17 residues. Germline CDR1 reads MNHEY; CDR2 reads SVGEGT. V was trimmed by 4 bases and J by 0 bases, leaving 16 bases between them. The CDR3 sequence: CASSLGLGLNSNQPQHF. In nucleotides, the CDR3 is TGTGCCAGCAGTTTAGGCCTGGGACTCAATAGCAATCAGCCCCAGCATTTT.

This clonotype has a single count. This chain joins TRBV11-2 and TRBJ2-5, with 7 bases identical to TRBD2. V was clipped by 0 bases and J by 11 bases; unmatched bases: 18. Germline assignment: CDR1 SGHAT and CDR2 FQNNGV. The CDR3 loop spans 17 amino acids. CDR3 DNA sequence: TGTGCCAGCAGCTTAGAACTGTTTCGCGGGAGTCTAGATGAGCAGTACTTC. Translated, it gives CASSLELFRGSLDEQYF.

A few counts support this clonotype. CDR3 residues: CASSQDRRSDYGYTF. The CDR3 coding sequence is TGTGCCAGCAGCCAAGATCGGAGGAGCGACTATGGCTACACCTTC. The rearrangement uses TRBV4-2 and TRBJ1-2; no reliable D call. V dropped 0 bases and J dropped 3 bases, with 11 bases sitting between them. CDR1 and CDR2 (germline): LGHNA, YNFKEQ. The CDR3 runs 15 residues.

The chain is built from TRBV7-2 and TRBJ1-1, with D possibly matching TRBD1 (5 bases). Trimming removed 5 bases at V and 4 bases at J, with 11 bases between. This CDR3 spans 13 amino acids. Germline values: CDR1 SGHTA, CDR2 FQGNSA. CDR3 nucleotide sequence: TGTGCCAGCAGCCCCCGGGACCTCACTGAAGCTTTCTTT. Amino acids: CASSPRDLTEAFF.

The chain employs TRBV6-6 and TRBJ1-1; D perhaps matches TRBD1 (6 bases). The CDR3 sequence is 14 residues long. The V end lost 5 bases, the J end lost 10 bases, and 20 bases lay between the germline ends. In germline, CDR1 is MNHNY, CDR2 SVGAGI (reference sequence). This CDR3 is CASSKQDRPYGAFF. The CDR3 nucleotides are TGTGCCAGCAGTAAACAAGACAGGCCCTACGGAGCTTTCTTT.

CDR3: CALRQGIHNEQFF. The CDR3, as DNA: TGTGCACTAAGACAGGGGATCCACAATGAGCAGTTCTTC. The rearrangement joins TRBV6-2 or TRBV6-3 to TRBJ2-1, with 8 bases lining up with TRBD1. The CDR3 has 13 residues. Germline loops: CDR1 MNHEY, CDR2 SVGEGT.

The V and J genes are TRBV27 and TRBJ1-1; D remains ambiguous. V gave up 4 bases and J gave up 3 bases, with 9 bases separating them. The CDR3 totals 13 residues. Looked up from germline, CDR1 is MNHEY and CDR2 is SMNVEV (reference sequence). The CDR3 protein is CASSSPRHTEAFF. The DNA for the CDR3 is TGTGCCAGCAGTTCCCCTCGGCACACTGAAGCTTTCTTT.

This clonotype showed up just a few times. The chain joins TRBV27 to TRBJ2-1; D not resolved. The V end lost 3 bases, the J end lost 2 bases, and 14 bases lay between the germline ends. The CDR3 extends over 16 amino acids. Per the germline V gene, CDR1 is MNHEY and CDR2 is SMNVEV (reference sequence). CDR3 bases: TGTGCCAGCAGTTTGGAATCCGCCTCAACCTACAATGAGCAGTTCTTC. This sequence encodes CASSLESASTYNEQFF.

The V gene is TRBV3-1, the J gene TRBJ2-5; the match to TRBD2 covers 10 bases. V dropped 1 base and J dropped 9; count of bases not matched to a gene: 5. The CDR3 spans 14 residues. Per germline, CDR1 LGHDT and CDR2 YNNKEL (reference sequence). DNA of the CDR3: TGTGCCAGCAGCCAAGTTCTAGCGGGGGCTCCCCAGTACTTC. This gives the protein CASSQVLAGAPQYF.

This clonotype was recorded a few times. The V call is TRBV10-3, the J call TRBJ2-3; no clear D. Germline CDR1 reads ENHRY; CDR2 reads SYGVKD. The CDR3 has 14 amino acids. The V and J ends lost 10 bases and 1 base respectively, with 15 bases between them. The CDR3 nucleotides are TGTGCCACCATCGGGCCCCAGGGCACAGATACGCAGTATTTT. Amino acids: CATIGPQGTDTQYF.

The chain uses TRBV18 and TRBJ1-5; D not certain. The V end was cut by 5 bases, the J end by 0 bases, with 8 bases between. Germline V gene sequence: CDR1 KGHSH, CDR2 LQKENI. This CDR3 region has 14 residues. CDR3 residues: CASSVYDSNQPQHF. The CDR3 DNA reads TGTGCCAGCTCAGTCTATGATAGCAATCAGCCCCAGCATTTT.

As for this clonotype: At one boundary the junction diverges from the germline segment, which might be a read error. V usage is TRBV24-1 and J usage is TRBJ2-5, with 7 bases aligning to TRBD2. Germline values: CDR1 KGHDR, CDR2 SFDVKD. The CDR3 runs 13 residues. The CDR3 DNA reads as TGTGCCACCAGTATTGCGGGAGCGGAGACCCAGTATTTC. Residues: CATSIAGAETQYF.

This clonotype appeared a few times. J is TRBJ2-1 and V is TRBV7-2, with 9 bases lining up with TRBD2. Trimming removed 5 bases from V and 0 bases from J; junction bases left unmatched: 11. CDR1 and CDR2 (germline): SGHTA, FQGNSA. This CDR3 contains 18 residues. In DNA, the CDR3 is TGTGCCAGCAGCCCAACTCTAGCGGGACGAAGCTCCTACAATGAGCAGTTCTTC. Translating it yields CASSPTLAGRSSYNEQFF. Full variable domain (missing parts from reference TRBV7-2 and TRBJ2-1): GAGVSQSPSNKVTEKGKDVELRCDPISGHTALYWYRQSLGQGLEFLIYFQGNSAPDKSGLPSDRFSAERTGGSVSTLTIQRTQQEDSAVYLCASSPTLAGRSSYNEQFFGPGTRLTVL.

The genes are TRBV12-3 or TRBV12-4 and TRBJ2-6; no reliable D call. This CDR3 has 12 amino acids. V gave up 7 bases and J gave up 10 bases, with 11 bases separating them. The CDR3 protein is CASNFALNVLTF. DNA of the CDR3: TGTGCCAGCAATTTTGCCCTGAACGTCCTGACTTTC.

To note about this clonotype: This may be a read error, as it is one base from a much larger clone. The rearrangement uses TRBV20-1 and TRBJ2-1; 7 bases map to TRBD2. The CDR3 sequence is 16 residues long. The V segment lost 0 bases and the J segment 2 bases; nucleotides outside the gene matches: 7. Germline V gene lookup returns CDR1 DFQATT and CDR2 SNEGSKA (reference sequence). CDR3 loop: CSARDSQRDPYNEQFF. The CDR3 DNA follows: TGCAGTGCTAGAGATAGCCAGCGGGACCCCTACAATGAGCAGTTCTTC.